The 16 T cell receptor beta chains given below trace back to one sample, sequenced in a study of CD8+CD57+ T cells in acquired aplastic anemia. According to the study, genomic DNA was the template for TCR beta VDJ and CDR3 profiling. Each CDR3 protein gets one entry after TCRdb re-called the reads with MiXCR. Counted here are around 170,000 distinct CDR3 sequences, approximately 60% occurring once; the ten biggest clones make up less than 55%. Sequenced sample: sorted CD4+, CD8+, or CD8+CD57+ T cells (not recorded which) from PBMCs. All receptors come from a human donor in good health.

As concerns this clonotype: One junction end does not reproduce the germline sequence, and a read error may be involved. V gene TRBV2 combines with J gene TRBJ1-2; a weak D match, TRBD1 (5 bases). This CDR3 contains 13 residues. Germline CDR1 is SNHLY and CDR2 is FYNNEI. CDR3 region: CASIWGGANGYAF. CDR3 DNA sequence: TGTGCCAGCATCTGGGGCGGCGCCAATGGCTACGCCTTC.

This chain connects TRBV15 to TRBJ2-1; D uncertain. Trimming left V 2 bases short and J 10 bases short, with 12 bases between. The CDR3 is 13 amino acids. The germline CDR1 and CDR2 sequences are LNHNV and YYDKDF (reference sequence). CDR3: CATSRPQLGEQFF. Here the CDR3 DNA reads TGTGCCACCAGCAGACCCCAGTTAGGCGAGCAGTTCTTC.

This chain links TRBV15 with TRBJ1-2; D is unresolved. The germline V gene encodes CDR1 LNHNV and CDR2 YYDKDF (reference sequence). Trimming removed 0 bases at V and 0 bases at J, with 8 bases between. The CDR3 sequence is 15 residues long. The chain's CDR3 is CATSREGIANYGYTF. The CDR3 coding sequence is TGTGCCACCAGCAGAGAAGGGATTGCTAACTATGGCTACACCTTC.

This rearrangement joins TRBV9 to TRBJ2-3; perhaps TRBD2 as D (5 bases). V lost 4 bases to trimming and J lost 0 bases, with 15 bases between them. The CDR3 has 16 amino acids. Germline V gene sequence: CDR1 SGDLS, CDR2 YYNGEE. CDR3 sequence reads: CASSSLDYASTDTQYF. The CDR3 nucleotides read TGTGCCAGCAGCTCCCTTGACTATGCTAGCACAGATACGCAGTATTTT.

CDR3 bases: TGTGCCAGCAGTTACGAGGGGAGCACAGATACGCAGTATTTT. Translation gives CASSYEGSTDTQYF. V usage is TRBV12-3 or TRBV12-4 and J usage is TRBJ2-3; D is perhaps TRBD1 or TRBD2 (5 bases each). The CDR3 is 14 amino acids. Trimming removed 4 bases from V and 0 bases from J, with 8 bases in between.

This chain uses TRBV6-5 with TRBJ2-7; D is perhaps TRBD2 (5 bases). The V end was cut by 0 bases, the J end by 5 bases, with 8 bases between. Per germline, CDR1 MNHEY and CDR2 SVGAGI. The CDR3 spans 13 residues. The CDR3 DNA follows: TGTGCCAGCAGTTACTCGAGGAGGCACGAGCAGTACTTC. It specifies CASSYSRRHEQYF.

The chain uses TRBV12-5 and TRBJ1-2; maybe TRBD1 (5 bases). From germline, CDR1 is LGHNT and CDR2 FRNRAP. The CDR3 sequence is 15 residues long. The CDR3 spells CASSLSGAGLGIYTF. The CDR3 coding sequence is TGTGCCAGCAGTTTGAGTGGGGCGGGTTTGGGGATCTACACCTTC.

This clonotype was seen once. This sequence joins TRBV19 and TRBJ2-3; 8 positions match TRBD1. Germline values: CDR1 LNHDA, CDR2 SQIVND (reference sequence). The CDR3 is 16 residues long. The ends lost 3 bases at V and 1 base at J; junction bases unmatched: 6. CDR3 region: CASSMFLGQGTDTQYF. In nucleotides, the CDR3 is TGTGCCAGTAGTATGTTCCTGGGACAGGGCACAGATACGCAGTATTTT.

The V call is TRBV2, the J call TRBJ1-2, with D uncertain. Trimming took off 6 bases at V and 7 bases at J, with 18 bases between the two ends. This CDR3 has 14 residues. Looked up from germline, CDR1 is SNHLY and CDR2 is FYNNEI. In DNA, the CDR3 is TGTGCCAGCAGGGCGGGCCCTCGAGCGGGTGGCTACACCTTC. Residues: CASRAGPRAGGYTF.

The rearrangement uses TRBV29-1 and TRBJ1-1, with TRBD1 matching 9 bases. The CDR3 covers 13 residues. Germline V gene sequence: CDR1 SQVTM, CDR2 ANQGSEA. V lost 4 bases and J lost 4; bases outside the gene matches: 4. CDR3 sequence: CSVATGGTTEAFF. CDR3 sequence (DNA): TGCAGCGTTGCTACAGGGGGCACCACTGAAGCTTTCTTT. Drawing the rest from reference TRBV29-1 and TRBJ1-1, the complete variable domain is SAVISQKPSRDICQRGTSLTIQCQVDSQVTMMFWYRQQPGQSLTLIATANQGSEATYESGFVIDKFPISRPNLTFSTLTVSNMSPEDSSIYLCSVATGGTTEAFFGQGTRLTVV.

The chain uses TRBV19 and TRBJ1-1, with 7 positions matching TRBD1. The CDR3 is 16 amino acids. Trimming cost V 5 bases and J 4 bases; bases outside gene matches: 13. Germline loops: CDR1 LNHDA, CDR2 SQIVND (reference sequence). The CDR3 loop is CASSSTGTLGATEAFF. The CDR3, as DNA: TGTGCCAGTAGTTCGACAGGGACTTTAGGGGCCACTGAAGCTTTCTTT. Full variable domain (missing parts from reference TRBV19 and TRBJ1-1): DGGITQSPKYLFRKEGQNVTLSCEQNLNHDAMYWYRQDPGQGLRLIYYSQIVNDFQKGDIAEGYSVSREKKESFPLTVTSAQKNPTAFYLCASSSTGTLGATEAFFGQGTRLTVV.

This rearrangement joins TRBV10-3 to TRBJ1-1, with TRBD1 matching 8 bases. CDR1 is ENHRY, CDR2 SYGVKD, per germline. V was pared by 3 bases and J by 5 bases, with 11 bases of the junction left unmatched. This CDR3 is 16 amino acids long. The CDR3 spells CAISEQQGGGETEAFF. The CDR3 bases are TGTGCCATCAGTGAACAACAGGGGGGAGGGGAAACTGAAGCTTTCTTT.

CDR3 in amino acids: CATSDSLAGVSNEQFF. The DNA for the CDR3 is TGTGCCACCAGTGATTCTCTAGCGGGAGTGTCGAATGAGCAGTTCTTC. The chain joins TRBV24-1 to TRBJ2-1; TRBD2 matches 10 bases. Trimming took 2 bases from V and 7 from J; bases not matched to a gene: 7. Germline V lookup: CDR1 KGHDR, CDR2 SFDVKD. The CDR3 contains 16 residues.

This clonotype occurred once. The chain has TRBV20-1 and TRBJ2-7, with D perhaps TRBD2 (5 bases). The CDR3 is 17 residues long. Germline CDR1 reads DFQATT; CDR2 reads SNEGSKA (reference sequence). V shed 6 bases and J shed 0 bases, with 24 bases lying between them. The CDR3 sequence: CSALAVSTGPRSYEQYF. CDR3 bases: TGCAGTGCCCTAGCAGTTAGCACCGGGCCCCGCTCCTACGAGCAGTACTTC.

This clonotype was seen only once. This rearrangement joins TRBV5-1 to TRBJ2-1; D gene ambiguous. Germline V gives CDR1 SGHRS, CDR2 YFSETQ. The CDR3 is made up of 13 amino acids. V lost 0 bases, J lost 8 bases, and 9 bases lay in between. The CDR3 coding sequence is TGCGCCAGCAGCTTGGGTGGCTCGGATGAGCAGTTCTTC. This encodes CASSLGGSDEQFF.

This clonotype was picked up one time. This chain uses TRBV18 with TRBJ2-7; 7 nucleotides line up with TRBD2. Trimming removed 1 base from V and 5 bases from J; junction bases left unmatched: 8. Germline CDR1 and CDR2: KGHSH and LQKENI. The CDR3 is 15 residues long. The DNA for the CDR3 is TGTGCCAGCTCACCACGCCAAGCTAGCGGAGACGAGCAGTACTTC. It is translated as CASSPRQASGDEQYF. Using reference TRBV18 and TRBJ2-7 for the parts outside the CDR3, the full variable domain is NAGVMQNPRHLVRRRGQEARLRCSPMKGHSHVYWYRQLPEEGLKFMVYLQKENIIDESGMPKERFSAEFPKEGPSILRIQQVVRGDSAAYFCASSPRQASGDEQYFGPGTRLTVT.